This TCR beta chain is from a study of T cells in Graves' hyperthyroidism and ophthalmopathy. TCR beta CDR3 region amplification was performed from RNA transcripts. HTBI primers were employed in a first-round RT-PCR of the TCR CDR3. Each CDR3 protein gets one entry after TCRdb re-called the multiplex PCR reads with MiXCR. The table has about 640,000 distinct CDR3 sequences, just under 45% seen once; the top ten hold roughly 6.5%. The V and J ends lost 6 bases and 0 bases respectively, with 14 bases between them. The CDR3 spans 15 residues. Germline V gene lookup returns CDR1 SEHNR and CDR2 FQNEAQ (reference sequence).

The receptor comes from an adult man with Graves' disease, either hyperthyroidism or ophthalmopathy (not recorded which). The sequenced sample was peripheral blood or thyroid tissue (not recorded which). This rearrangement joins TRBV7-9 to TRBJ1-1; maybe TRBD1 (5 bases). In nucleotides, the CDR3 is TGTGCCAGCAGTTACTTGGGGACTATGAACACTGAAGCTTTCTTT. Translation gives CASSYLGTMNTEAFF.